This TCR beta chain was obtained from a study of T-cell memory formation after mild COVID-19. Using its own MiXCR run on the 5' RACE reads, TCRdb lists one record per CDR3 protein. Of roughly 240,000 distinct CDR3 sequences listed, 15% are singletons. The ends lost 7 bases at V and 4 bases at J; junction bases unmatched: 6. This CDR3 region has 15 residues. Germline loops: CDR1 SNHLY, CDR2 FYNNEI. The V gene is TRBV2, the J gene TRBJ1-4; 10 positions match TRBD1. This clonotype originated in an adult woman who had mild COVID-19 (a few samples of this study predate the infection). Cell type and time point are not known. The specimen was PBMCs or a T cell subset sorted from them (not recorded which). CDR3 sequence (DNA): TGTGCCAGCACCCCGGGACAGGGGTATAATGAAAAACTGTTTTTT. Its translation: CASTPGQGYNEKLFF.